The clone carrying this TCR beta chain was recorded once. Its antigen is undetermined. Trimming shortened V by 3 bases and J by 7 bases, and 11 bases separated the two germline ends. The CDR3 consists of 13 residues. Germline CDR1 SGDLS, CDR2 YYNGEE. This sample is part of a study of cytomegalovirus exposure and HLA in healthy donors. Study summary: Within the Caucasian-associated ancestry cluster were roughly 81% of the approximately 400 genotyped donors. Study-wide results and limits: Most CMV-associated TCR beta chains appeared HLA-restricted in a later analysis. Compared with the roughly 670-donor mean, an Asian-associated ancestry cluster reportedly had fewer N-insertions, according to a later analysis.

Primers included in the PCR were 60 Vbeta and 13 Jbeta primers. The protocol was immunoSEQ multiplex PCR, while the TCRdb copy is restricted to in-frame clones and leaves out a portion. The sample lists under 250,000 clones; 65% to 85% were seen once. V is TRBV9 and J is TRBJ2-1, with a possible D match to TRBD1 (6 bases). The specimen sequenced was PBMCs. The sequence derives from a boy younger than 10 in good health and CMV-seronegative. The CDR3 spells CASSGRTGNEQFF. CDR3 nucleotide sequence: TGTGCCAGCAGCGGAAGAACAGGGAATGAGCAGTTCTTC.